Presented here are 2 T cell receptor beta chains from one specimen sequenced in a study of molecular identifiers for immune sequencing clone quantification. From the PCR reads, TCRdb called clonotypes with MiXCR, one entry per CDR3 protein. The profile shows over 600,000 distinct CDR3 sequences, nearly 20% of them singletons. Material for sequencing was naive CD8+ T cells from blood, with Jurkat cell RNA spiked in. As for subset: FACS-sorted CD8+CD4-CCR7+CD45RA+ naive T cells. The receptors here all came from a human donor in good health. Some libraries in this study had Jurkat cell RNA spiked in.

A few counts support this clonotype. This sequence joins TRBV6-1 and TRBJ2-2, with D possibly TRBD1 on 5 matching bases. The germline CDR1 and CDR2 sequences are MNHNS and SASEGT. The CDR3 extends over 15 amino acids. The V and J ends lost 10 bases and 2 bases respectively, with 17 bases between them. The CDR3 DNA reads TGTGCCACCCACAGGCTAGTGGTTAACACCGGGGAGCTGTTTTTT. Translation gives CATHRLVVNTGELFF.

This clonotype was counted many times. The chain has TRBV2 and TRBJ1-4, with D perhaps matching TRBD1 (6 bases). Germline values: CDR1 SNHLY, CDR2 FYNNEI. CDR3 length: 15 residues. Trimming stripped 7 bases from V and 0 bases from J, with 12 bases between. CDR3 in amino acids: CASMAGAATNEKLFF. The CDR3, as DNA: TGTGCCAGCATGGCAGGGGCCGCAACTAATGAAAAACTGTTTTTT.